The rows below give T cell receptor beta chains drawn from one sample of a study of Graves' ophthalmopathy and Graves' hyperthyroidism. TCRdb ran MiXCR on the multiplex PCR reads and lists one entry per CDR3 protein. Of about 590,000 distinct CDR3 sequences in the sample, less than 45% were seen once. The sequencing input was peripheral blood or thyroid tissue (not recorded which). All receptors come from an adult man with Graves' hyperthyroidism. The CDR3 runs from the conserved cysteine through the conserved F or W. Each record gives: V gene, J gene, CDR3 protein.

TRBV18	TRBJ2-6	CASSTGMAGANVLTF
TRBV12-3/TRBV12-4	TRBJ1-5	CASSFSGFGNQPQHF
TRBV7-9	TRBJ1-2	CASSLGQGHYGYTF
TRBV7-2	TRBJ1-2	CASSSQGRGRGYTF
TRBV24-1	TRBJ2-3	CATSDFGGSRDTQYF
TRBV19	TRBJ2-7	CASSKGVQSYEQYF
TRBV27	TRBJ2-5	CASSSPRTSEILKTQYF
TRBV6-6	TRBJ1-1	CASRSSGGAFF
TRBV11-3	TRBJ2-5	CASRGQEETQYF
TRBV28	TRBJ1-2	CASSLWGSHYGYTF
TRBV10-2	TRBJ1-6	CASSERGGQGHSPLHF
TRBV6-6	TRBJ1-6	CASSYSREFGSPLHF
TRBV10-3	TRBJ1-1	CAISEGTGALAEAFF
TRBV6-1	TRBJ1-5	CASSQGQGSQPQHF
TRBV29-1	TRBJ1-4	CSVSEQGAVGKLFF
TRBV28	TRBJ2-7	CASTLAGGYEQYF
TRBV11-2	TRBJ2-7	CASSLVRGRNEQYF
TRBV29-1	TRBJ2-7	CSAGGSYEQYF
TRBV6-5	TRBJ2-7	CASSSSGTSQYEQYF
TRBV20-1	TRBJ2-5	CSARDGLAAQETQYF
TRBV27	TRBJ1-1	CASSDGRQWRKAFF
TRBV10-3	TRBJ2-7	CAISEPQGYPSYEQYF
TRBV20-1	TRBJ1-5	CSARRLGVGTQHF
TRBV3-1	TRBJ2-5	CASSPRISETQYF
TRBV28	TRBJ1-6	CASGPSGSPLHF
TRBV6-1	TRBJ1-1	CASKDRGPSTEAFF
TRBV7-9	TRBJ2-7	CASSPRGTGYAEQYF
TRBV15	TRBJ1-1	CATTGGLGTEAFF
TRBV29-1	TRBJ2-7	CSVRTGSYEQYF
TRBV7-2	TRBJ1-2	CASSQRAESSYGYTF
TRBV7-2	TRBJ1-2	CASSSAPGQGDYGYTF
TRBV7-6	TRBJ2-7	CASSARTGGSYEQYF
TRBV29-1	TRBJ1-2	CSVGGMPPGTDGGYTF
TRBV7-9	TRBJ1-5	CASSFSGTGDQPQHF
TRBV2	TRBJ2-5	CASIRDRARYQETQYF
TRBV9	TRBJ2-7	CASMTLYEQYF
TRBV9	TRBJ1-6	CASSVARQSSYNSPLHF
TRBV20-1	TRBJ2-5	CSARALLELQGLGTQYF
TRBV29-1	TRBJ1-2	CSVANTDYGYTF
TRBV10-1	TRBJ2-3	CASSEIFGSSTDTQYF
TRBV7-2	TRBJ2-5	CASSNKGAQGAVTQYF
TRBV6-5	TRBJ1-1	CASSYGQGLINTEAFF